These 9 T cell receptor beta chains share one sample of origin, sequenced in a study of T cell responses to AZD1222 COVID-19 vaccine. Here immunoSEQ multiplex PCR was the method, and the copy in TCRdb shows in-frame clones only, minus some. The sample consists of under 150,000 clones, 70% to 90% of them appearing once. The source material was peripheral blood, sampled on day 0 of AZD1222 vaccination. The receptor source for this set is an adult in good health.

Details on this clone: In the same sample, other DNA sequences code for this CDR3. V and J are TRBV2 and TRBJ2-5; no reliable D call. The germline V gene encodes CDR1 SNHLY and CDR2 FYNNEI. V lost 4 bases and J 5 bases, leaving 11 bases between the germline ends. The CDR3 runs to 13 residues. The CDR3 loop reads CASSVSLRETQYF. Written as DNA, the CDR3 is TGTGCCAGCAGTGTAAGTCTACGGGAGACCCAGTACTTC.

V and J are TRBV27 and TRBJ1-1; D call uncertain. Germline V gene lookup returns CDR1 MNHEY and CDR2 SMNVEV (reference sequence). This CDR3 spans 13 amino acids. Trimming removed 4 bases at V and 1 base at J, with 7 bases between. The CDR3, as DNA: TGTGCCAGCAGTTATACAGAGAACACTGAAGCTTTCTTT. This sequence encodes CASSYTENTEAFF.

J is TRBJ1-1 and V is TRBV7-8; 10 bases are a match to TRBD1. CDR3 length equals 13 residues. Germline V gives CDR1 SGHVS, CDR2 FQNEAQ. With 5 bases clipped from V and 12 bases from J, the junction kept 9 bases outside the gene matches. CDR3 sequence reads: CASSPRDRGGTFF. CDR3 nucleotide sequence: TGTGCCAGCAGCCCTAGGGACAGGGGAGGAACTTTCTTT.

With respect to this clone: Sequence at one end of the junction differs from germline and may be a read error. This rearrangement joins TRBV7-8 to TRBJ1-3, with 8 bases aligning to TRBD1. The germline V gene has CDR1 SGHVS and CDR2 FQNEAQ. The length of the CDR3 is 19 residues. The CDR3 nucleotides read TGTGCCAGCAGCCTGGTCCCCGGGACAGGCATTAACTCTGGAAACACCATGTATTTT. Protein product: CASSLVPGTGINSGNTMYF.

This clone was observed a few times. The CDR3 coding sequence is TGCGCCAGCAGCCAGAGACGGGCATCCAATCAGCCCCAGCATTTT. Translated, it gives CASSQRRASNQPQHF. The V call is TRBV4-3, the J call TRBJ1-5; D is undetermined. Per germline, CDR1 LGHNA and CDR2 YSLEER. Trimming pared 3 bases from V and 3 bases from J, leaving 12 bases between. The CDR3 has 15 residues.

V usage is TRBV5-1 and J usage is TRBJ1-1; 7 positions agree with TRBD1. Germline V gene lookup returns CDR1 SGHRS and CDR2 YFSETQ. The CDR3 extends over 14 amino acids. V lost 4 bases to trimming and J lost 5 bases; unmatched junction nucleotides: 8. The CDR3 DNA sequence: TGCGCCAGCAGCCTGAGCCTCAGGGGGACTGAAGCTTTCTTT. Residues: CASSLSLRGTEAFF.

The chain combines TRBV11-2 with TRBJ2-7; 7 nucleotides line up with TRBD2. V lost 5 bases to trimming and J lost 4 bases; unmatched junction nucleotides: 5. The CDR3 length is 13 residues. Germline V lookup: CDR1 SGHAT, CDR2 FQNNGV. In DNA, the CDR3 is TGTGCCAGCAGCCACCCGCGGGGGTACGAGCAGTACTTC. This codes for CASSHPRGYEQYF.

The table lists this clone with a few counts. This chain links TRBV24-1 with TRBJ1-2; D is possibly TRBD1 (5 bases). The V and J ends lost 2 bases and 3 bases respectively, with 9 bases between them. Per the germline V gene, CDR1 is KGHDR and CDR2 is SFDVKD. This CDR3 is built from 14 residues. The CDR3 sequence: CATSDSDRHYGYTF. CDR3 nucleotides: TGTGCCACCAGTGATTCCGACAGACACTATGGCTACACCTTC.

V and J are TRBV10-2 and TRBJ1-4; no clear D gene. Germline CDR1 and CDR2: WSHSY and SAAADI. This CDR3 spans 12 amino acids. V lost 11 bases and J 7 bases, leaving 14 bases between the germline ends. The CDR3: CAAANPTEKLFF. The CDR3 DNA is TGCGCCGCGGCAAACCCTACTGAAAAACTGTTTTTT.